This T cell receptor beta chain was sequenced during a study of T cells after posttransplantation cyclophosphamide. Cyclophosphamide on days +3 and +4 followed busulfan-fludarabine conditioning and a marrow graft. The table came from immunoSEQ multiplex PCR; TCRdb's copy has only in-frame clones and leaves some out. The sample has 42,000 or so clones, roughly 88% seen once. This CDR3 has 13 residues. Trimming stripped 6 bases from V and 1 base from J, with 9 bases between. CDR1 is MNHEY and CDR2 is SMNVEV in the germline V gene (reference sequence). This TCR was sampled from a male patient aged 60-69 years who received an allogeneic stem cell transplant from a related donor and was CMV-positive. Some T cells could come from the graft donor. The genes are TRBV27 and TRBJ1-1, with unresolved D. Sequenced here: PBMCs, sampled 62 days after allogeneic stem cell transplant with posttransplant cyclophosphamide. The CDR3 is CASSHRQNTEAFF. The CDR3 nucleotides read TGTGCCAGCAGCCATAGACAGAACACTGAAGCTTTCTTT.